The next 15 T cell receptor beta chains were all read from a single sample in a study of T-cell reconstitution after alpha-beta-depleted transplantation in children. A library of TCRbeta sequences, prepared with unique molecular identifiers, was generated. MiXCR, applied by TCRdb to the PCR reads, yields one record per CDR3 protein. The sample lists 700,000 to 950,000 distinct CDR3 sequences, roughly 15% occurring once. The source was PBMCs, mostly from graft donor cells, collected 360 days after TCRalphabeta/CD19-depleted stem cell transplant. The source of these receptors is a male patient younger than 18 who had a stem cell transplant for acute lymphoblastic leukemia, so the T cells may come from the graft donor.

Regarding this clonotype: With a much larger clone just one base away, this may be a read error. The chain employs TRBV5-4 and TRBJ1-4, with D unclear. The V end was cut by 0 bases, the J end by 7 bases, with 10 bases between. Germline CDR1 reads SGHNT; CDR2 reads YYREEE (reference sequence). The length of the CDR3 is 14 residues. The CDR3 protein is CASSLGHMGEKLFF. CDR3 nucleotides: TGTGCCAGCAGCTTGGGGCACATGGGTGAAAAACTGTTTTTT.

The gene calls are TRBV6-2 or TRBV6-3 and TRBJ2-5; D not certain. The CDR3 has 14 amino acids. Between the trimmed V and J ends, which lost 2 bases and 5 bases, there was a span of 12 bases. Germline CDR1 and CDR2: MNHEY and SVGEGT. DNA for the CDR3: TGTGCCAGCAGTTACGAAGATCTCACGGAGACCCAGTACTTC. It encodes CASSYEDLTETQYF.

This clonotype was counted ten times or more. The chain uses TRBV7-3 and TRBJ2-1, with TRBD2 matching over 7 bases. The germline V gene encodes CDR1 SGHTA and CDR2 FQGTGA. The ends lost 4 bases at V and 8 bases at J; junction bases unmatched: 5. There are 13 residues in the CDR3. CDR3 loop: CASSSGLGDEQFF. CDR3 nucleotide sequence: TGTGCCAGCAGCTCCGGACTAGGTGATGAGCAGTTCTTC.

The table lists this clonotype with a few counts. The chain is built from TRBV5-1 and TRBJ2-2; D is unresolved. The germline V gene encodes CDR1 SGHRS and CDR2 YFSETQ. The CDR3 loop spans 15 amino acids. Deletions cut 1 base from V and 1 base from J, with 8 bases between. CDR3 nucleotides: TGCGCCAGCAGCTTGTTTGAGAGGAACACCGGGGAGCTGTTTTTT. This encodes CASSLFERNTGELFF.

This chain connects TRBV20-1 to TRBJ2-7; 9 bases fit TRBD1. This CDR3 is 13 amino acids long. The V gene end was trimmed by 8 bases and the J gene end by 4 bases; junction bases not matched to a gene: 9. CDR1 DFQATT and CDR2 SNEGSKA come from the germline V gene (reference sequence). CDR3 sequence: CSRTGTGIYEQYF. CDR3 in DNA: TGCAGTAGAACCGGGACAGGGATATACGAGCAGTACTTC.

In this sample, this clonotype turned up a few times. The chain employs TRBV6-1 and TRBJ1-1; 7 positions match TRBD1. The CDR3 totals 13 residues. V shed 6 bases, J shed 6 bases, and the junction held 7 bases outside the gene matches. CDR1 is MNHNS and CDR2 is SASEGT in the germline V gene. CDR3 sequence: CASRDYQGAEAFF. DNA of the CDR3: TGTGCCAGCAGAGATTATCAGGGGGCTGAAGCTTTCTTT.

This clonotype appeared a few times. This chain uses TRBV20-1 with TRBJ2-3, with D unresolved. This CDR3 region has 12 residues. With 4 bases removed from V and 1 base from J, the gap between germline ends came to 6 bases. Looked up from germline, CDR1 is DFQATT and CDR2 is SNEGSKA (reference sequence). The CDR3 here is CSAMYRTDTQYF. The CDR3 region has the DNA TGCAGTGCTATGTATCGCACAGATACGCAGTATTTT.

Written as DNA, the CDR3 is TGCAGCGTTGGGTACAGGGGGCGAGTGGGATACGAGCAGTACTTC. Amino acids: CSVGYRGRVGYEQYF. The V call is TRBV29-1, the J call TRBJ2-7; 9 positions match TRBD1. V was clipped by 4 bases and J by 4 bases; unmatched bases: 11. This CDR3 is 15 amino acids long. Germline V gene lookup returns CDR1 SQVTM and CDR2 ANQGSEA.

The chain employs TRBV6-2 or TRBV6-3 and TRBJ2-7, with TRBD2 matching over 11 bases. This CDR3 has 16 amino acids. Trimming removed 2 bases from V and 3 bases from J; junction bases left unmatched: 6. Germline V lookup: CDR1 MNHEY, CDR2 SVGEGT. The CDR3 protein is CASSYPGTSGNYEQYF. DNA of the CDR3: TGTGCCAGCAGTTACCCCGGGACTAGCGGTAACTACGAGCAGTACTTC.

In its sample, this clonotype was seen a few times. Here the CDR3 reads CASSSAGGTYNEQFF. The CDR3 nucleotides are TGCGCCAGCAGCTCAGCGGGAGGCACATACAATGAGCAGTTCTTC. The genes are TRBV5-1 and TRBJ2-1; TRBD2 matches 9 bases. Looked up from germline, CDR1 is SGHRS and CDR2 is YFSETQ. The CDR3 loop spans 15 amino acids. V dropped 3 bases and J dropped 4; count of bases not matched to a gene: 5.

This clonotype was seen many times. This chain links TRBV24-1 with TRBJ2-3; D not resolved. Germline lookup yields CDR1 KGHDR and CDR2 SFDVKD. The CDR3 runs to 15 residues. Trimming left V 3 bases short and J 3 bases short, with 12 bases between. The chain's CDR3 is CATSDGIRTTDTQYF. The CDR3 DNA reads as TGTGCCACCAGTGATGGGATTCGTACTACAGATACGCAGTATTTT.

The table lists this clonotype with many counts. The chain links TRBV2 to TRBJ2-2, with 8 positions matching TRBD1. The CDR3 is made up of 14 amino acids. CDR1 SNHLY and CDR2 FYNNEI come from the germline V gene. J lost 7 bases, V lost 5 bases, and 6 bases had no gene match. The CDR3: CASSSRGRGGELFF. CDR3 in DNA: TGTGCCAGCAGTTCCAGGGGGCGAGGCGGGGAGCTGTTTTTT.

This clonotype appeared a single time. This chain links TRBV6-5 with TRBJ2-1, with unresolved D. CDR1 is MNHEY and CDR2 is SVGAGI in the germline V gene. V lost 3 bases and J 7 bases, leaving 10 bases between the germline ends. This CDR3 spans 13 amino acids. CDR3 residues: CASSYTFQNEQFF. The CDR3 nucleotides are TGTGCCAGCAGTTATACCTTCCAAAATGAGCAGTTCTTC.

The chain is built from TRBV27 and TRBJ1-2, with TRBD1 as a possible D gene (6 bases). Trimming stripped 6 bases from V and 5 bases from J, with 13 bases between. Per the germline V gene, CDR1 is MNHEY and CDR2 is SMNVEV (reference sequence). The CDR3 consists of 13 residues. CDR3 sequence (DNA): TGTGCCAGCAGACCCGGGGGACATTATGGCTACACCTTC. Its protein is CASRPGGHYGYTF.

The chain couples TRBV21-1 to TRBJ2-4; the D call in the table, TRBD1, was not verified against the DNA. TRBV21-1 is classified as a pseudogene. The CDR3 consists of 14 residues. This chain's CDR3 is CASLLGQGADIQYF. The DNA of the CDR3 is TGTGCCAGCCTTTTAGGACAGGGGGCGGACATTCAGTACTTC.